The following is a TCR beta chain sequence with its context. This entry is derived from a study of blood T cell repertoires in COVID-19. Overall study: The United States, Italy and Spain provided the acute and convalescent COVID-19 samples. T cells, B-cell-depleted T cells, or PBMCs provided the cDNA or gDNA that served as material.

The length of the CDR3 is 14 residues. Germline V gene lookup returns CDR1 SNHLY and CDR2 FYNNEI. V lost 1 base to trimming and J lost 4 bases, with 8 bases between them. Original processing notes: Estimation of nucleated cell counts was performed using reference gene primer amplification. Using immunoSEQ multiplex PCR, the repertoire was profiled, and TCRdb retains in-frame clones only, with some absent. V, J and clone size derive from that table, while D and trimming were established from the DNA sequence. Of 65,000 to 85,000 clones listed, 70% to 90% are singletons. The Seattle patients, enrolled during active infection, were followed longitudinally.

The chain links TRBV2 to TRBJ1-5, with D unresolved. This clonotype was sampled from a man older than 75 with COVID-19, enrolled during active disease. The material sequenced was peripheral blood. The CDR3 sequence is CASSEDGGNQPQHF. CDR3 bases: TGTGCCAGCAGTGAAGATGGAGGGAATCAGCCCCAGCATTTT. Filled out from reference TRBV2 and TRBJ1-5, the complete variable domain reads EPEVTQTPSHQVTQMGQEVILRCVPISNHLYFYWYRQILGQKVEFLVSFYNNEISEKSEIFDDQFSVERPDGSNFTLKIRSTKLEDSAMYFCASSEDGGNQPQHFGDGTRLSIL.